The rows below give T cell receptor beta chains drawn from one sample of a study of T cell responses to AZD1222 COVID-19 vaccine. Method: immunoSEQ multiplex PCR; TCRdb's copy keeps in-frame clones and lacks some. The table records 75,000 to 95,000 clones, roughly nine tenths of them present only once. The sample in question was peripheral blood, obtained 28 days after the second AZD1222 dose. These receptors came from an adult who received the AZD1222 COVID-19 vaccine. Both conserved end residues are part of each CDR3. The D gene is left open where the match is weak. The size of a clone is reported for some rows only, either as once, few or many, or as a class for expanded clones.

size: NA
J: TRBJ1-1
D: TRBD1
V: TRBV5-5
DNA: TGTGCCAGCAGGCGGGGACAGGGCCAGACTGAAGCTTTCTTT
CDR3: CASRRGQGQTEAFF

size: NA
J: TRBJ2-2
D: TRBD2
V: TRBV9
DNA: TGTGCCAGCAGCCCGGGGGGACCGCGGTTAGCCGGGGAGCTGTTTTTT
CDR3: CASSPGGPRLAGELFF

size: once
J: TRBJ2-7
D: NA
V: TRBV5-4
DNA: TGTGCCAGCAGCTATCATGGACAGCGATCCTACGAGCAGTACTTC
CDR3: CASSYHGQRSYEQYF

size: NA
J: TRBJ2-4
D: TRBD1
V: TRBV18
DNA: TGTGCCAGCTCACCCTCCCTGGACAGGGTAGTAAACATTCAGTACTTC
CDR3: CASSPSLDRVVNIQYF

size: once
J: TRBJ2-7
D: NA
V: TRBV19
DNA: TGTGCCAGTAGTATAAGTGGCCCGGCCTACGAGCAGTACTTC
CDR3: CASSISGPAYEQYF

size: once
J: TRBJ2-1
D: NA
V: TRBV27
DNA: TGTGCCAGCTCAACTAACCCAAATGAGCAGTTCTTC
CDR3: CASSTNPNEQFF

size: NA
J: TRBJ2-2
D: NA
V: TRBV7-2
DNA: TGTGCCAGCAGCTTAGCGCGTTTAAGGACTTTGGGCGGGGAGCTGTTTTTT
CDR3: CASSLARLRTLGGELFF

size: NA
J: TRBJ2-1
D: NA
V: TRBV5-4
DNA: TGTGCCAGCAGCTTGGAAAGGGGAATTAGCATCTACAATGAGCAGTTCTTC
CDR3: CASSLERGISIYNEQFF

size: NA
J: TRBJ1-4
D: NA
V: TRBV2
DNA: TGTGCCAGCAGTTCAGGGAACCCTAATGAAAAACTGTTTTTT
CDR3: CASSSGNPNEKLFF

size: NA
J: TRBJ1-2
D: NA
V: TRBV29-1
DNA: TGCAGCGTCACATTACAGGGTTACTATGGCTACACCTTC
CDR3: CSVTLQGYYGYTF

size: NA
J: TRBJ2-7
D: NA
V: TRBV6-2/TRBV6-3
DNA: TGTGCCAGCAGTTTGCGAGGGGGCCGGCAAGGAGGGGCATACTTC
CDR3: CASSLRGGRQGGAYF

size: NA
J: TRBJ2-1
D: NA
V: TRBV12-3/TRBV12-4
DNA: TGTGCCAGCAGTTACAGCGTTGAGCAGTTCTTC
CDR3: CASSYSVEQFF

size: NA
J: TRBJ1-1
D: NA
V: TRBV29-1
DNA: TGCAGCGTTATTACAGGATGGAACACTGAAGCTTTCTTT
CDR3: CSVITGWNTEAFF

size: NA
J: TRBJ2-7
D: NA
V: TRBV6-1
DNA: TGTGCCAGCAGTGAAGTGAGCTCCTACGAGCAGTACTTC
CDR3: CASSEVSSYEQYF

size: NA
J: TRBJ2-3
D: NA
V: TRBV12-5
DNA: TGTGCTAGTGGTTTCGCAGGCACAGATACGCAGTATTTT
CDR3: CASGFAGTDTQYF

size: NA
J: TRBJ2-2
D: TRBD1
V: TRBV24-1
DNA: TGTGCCACCAGTGAGCCCGGGACAGGGGCGTTCGGGGAGCTGTTTTTT
CDR3: CATSEPGTGAFGELFF

size: NA
J: TRBJ2-7
D: NA
V: TRBV12-5
DNA: TGTGCTAGTGCCGCCGGGGCGAGGAGCTCCTACGAGCAGTACTTC
CDR3: CASAAGARSSYEQYF

size: NA
J: TRBJ2-1
D: TRBD1
V: TRBV5-4
DNA: TGTGCCAGCAGCACGGGACAGGGAACTCGAAATGAGCAGTTCTTC
CDR3: CASSTGQGTRNEQFF

size: NA
J: TRBJ2-1
D: NA
V: TRBV3-1/TRBV3-2
DNA: TGTGCCAGCAGCCATGCATCCTTCTACAATGAGCAGTTCTTC
CDR3: CASSHASFYNEQFF

size: NA
J: TRBJ2-7
D: NA
V: TRBV5-6
DNA: TGTGCCAGCAGCTTGGGGGCCGAGGTCTACGAGCAGTACTTC
CDR3: CASSLGAEVYEQYF

size: NA
J: TRBJ1-6
D: NA
V: TRBV27
DNA: TGTGCCAGCAGTTTAGCGGACCCTAGCTCCTATAATTCACCCCTCCACTTT
CDR3: CASSLADPSSYNSPLHF

size: NA
J: TRBJ2-1
D: NA
V: TRBV4-1
DNA: TGCGCCAGCAGCCGGTCGGGGGCGATCTACAATGAGCAGTTCTTC
CDR3: CASSRSGAIYNEQFF

size: few
J: TRBJ1-6
D: TRBD1
V: TRBV7-9
DNA: TGTGCCAGCAGCTGGGACAGGGACTCACCCCTCCACTTT
CDR3: CASSWDRDSPLHF

size: NA
J: TRBJ2-5
D: NA
V: TRBV12-3/TRBV12-4
DNA: TGTGCCAGCAGCCGGATGGGAGAGACCCAGTACTTC
CDR3: CASSRMGETQYF

size: NA
J: TRBJ2-3
D: TRBD1
V: TRBV27
DNA: TGTGCCAGCAGTTTAAGGGACAGGGGGCGCACAGATACGCAGTATTTT
CDR3: CASSLRDRGRTDTQYF

size: NA
J: TRBJ2-1
D: NA
V: TRBV30
DNA: TGTGCCTGGAGGGCCAATTACAATGAGCAGTTCTTC
CDR3: CAWRANYNEQFF

size: NA
J: TRBJ2-2
D: NA
V: TRBV6-1
DNA: TGTGCCAGCAGTGATTCTAGAACCACCGGGGAGCTGTTTTTT
CDR3: CASSDSRTTGELFF

size: NA
J: TRBJ1-6
D: NA
V: TRBV6-6
DNA: TGTGCCAGCAGTTACGAGACATTCTATAATTCACCCCTCCACTTT
CDR3: CASSYETFYNSPLHF

size: few
J: TRBJ2-1
D: TRBD1
V: TRBV6-4
DNA: TGTGCCAGCAGTGAGACAGGGGGCTCCTACAATGAGCAGTTCTTC
CDR3: CASSETGGSYNEQFF

size: NA
J: TRBJ2-3
D: NA
V: TRBV11-2
DNA: TGTGCCAGCAGCTTTCGACGGGGTGTAGCAGATACGCAGTATTTT
CDR3: CASSFRRGVADTQYF

size: NA
J: TRBJ2-1
D: NA
V: TRBV3-1/TRBV3-2
DNA: TGTGCCAGCAGCCAGGGGGGCTCCTACAATGAGCAGTTCTTC
CDR3: CASSQGGSYNEQFF

size: NA
J: TRBJ1-1
D: NA
V: TRBV6-5
DNA: TGTGCCAGCAGTTACTCGACCAGAACGAACACTGAAGCTTTCTTT
CDR3: CASSYSTRTNTEAFF

size: NA
J: TRBJ1-4
D: NA
V: TRBV19
DNA: TGTGCCAGTACCGATAAGGGGCTCGATGAAAAACTGTTTTTT
CDR3: CASTDKGLDEKLFF

size: NA
J: TRBJ2-7
D: NA
V: TRBV7-2
DNA: TGTGCCAGCAGCTTACTTGGGAAAGGCGAGCAGTACTTC
CDR3: CASSLLGKGEQYF

size: NA
J: TRBJ2-1
D: TRBD1
V: TRBV29-1
DNA: TGCAGCGTTGAAGAGGTCAGGGGGAATGAGCAGTTCTTC
CDR3: CSVEEVRGNEQFF

size: NA
J: TRBJ1-1
D: NA
V: TRBV3-1/TRBV3-2
DNA: TGTGCCAGCAGGCAAGCGGGGCGGAACACTGAAGCTTTCTTT
CDR3: CASRQAGRNTEAFF

size: NA
J: TRBJ2-3
D: NA
V: TRBV28
DNA: TGTGCCAGCGCACCGGGCCTAAACACAGATACGCAGTATTTT
CDR3: CASAPGLNTDTQYF

size: once
J: TRBJ1-4
D: NA
V: TRBV5-5
DNA: TGTGCCAGCAGCTTGACTGGGCTCGGGGGAGCGACGCGGCACGAAAAACTGTTTTTT
CDR3: CASSLTGLGGATRHEKLFF

size: once
J: TRBJ1-4
D: NA
V: TRBV18
DNA: TGTGCCAGCTCACCTTTGGGGGCCCCTAATGAAAAACTGTTTTTT
CDR3: CASSPLGAPNEKLFF

size: NA
J: TRBJ1-6
D: NA
V: TRBV4-2
DNA: TGTGCCAGCAGCCAAGATGTTTTAACGGGGAGCCCCCTCCACTTT
CDR3: CASSQDVLTGSPLHF

size: NA
J: TRBJ1-3
D: NA
V: TRBV11-2
DNA: TGTGCCAGTTGTTGGGGGCGCGGGTCTGGAAACACCATATATTTT
CDR3: CASCWGRGSGNTIYF

size: NA
J: TRBJ2-3
D: NA
V: TRBV13
DNA: TGTGCCAGCAGCTTAGAACAGGCTAGCACAGATACGCAGTATTTT
CDR3: CASSLEQASTDTQYF

size: NA
J: TRBJ1-1
D: NA
V: TRBV5-4
DNA: TGTGCCAGCAGCTTTGTACAAAACACTGAAGCTTTCTTT
CDR3: CASSFVQNTEAFF

size: few
J: TRBJ1-6
D: TRBD1
V: TRBV9
DNA: TGTGCCAGCAGCATGGGACAGGGCCTTAATTCACCCCTCCACTTT
CDR3: CASSMGQGLNSPLHF

size: NA
J: TRBJ1-1
D: NA
V: TRBV7-2
DNA: TGTGCCAGCAGCCTATCGTTTGGGCTGTGGGCTTTCTTT
CDR3: CASSLSFGLWAFF

size: few
J: TRBJ1-6
D: NA
V: TRBV4-1
DNA: TGCGCCAGCAGCCACCGGGAACGGAATTCACCCCTCCACTTT
CDR3: CASSHRERNSPLHF

size: NA
J: TRBJ1-5
D: NA
V: TRBV19
DNA: TGTGCCAGTAAAGGGTATAGCAATCAGCCCCAGCATTTT
CDR3: CASKGYSNQPQHF

size: NA
J: TRBJ1-2
D: NA
V: TRBV6-5
DNA: TGTGCCAGCACACGAAGCAGGGGCGACTATGGCTACACCTTC
CDR3: CASTRSRGDYGYTF

size: NA
J: TRBJ2-1
D: NA
V: TRBV6-5
DNA: TGTGCCAGCAGTTACTCAAGGGTCTACAATGAGCAGTTCTTC
CDR3: CASSYSRVYNEQFF

size: NA
J: TRBJ2-6
D: NA
V: TRBV28
DNA: TGTGCCAGCAGTTTATTTGGTGCCGATACTGGGGCCAACGTCCTGACTTTC
CDR3: CASSLFGADTGANVLTF